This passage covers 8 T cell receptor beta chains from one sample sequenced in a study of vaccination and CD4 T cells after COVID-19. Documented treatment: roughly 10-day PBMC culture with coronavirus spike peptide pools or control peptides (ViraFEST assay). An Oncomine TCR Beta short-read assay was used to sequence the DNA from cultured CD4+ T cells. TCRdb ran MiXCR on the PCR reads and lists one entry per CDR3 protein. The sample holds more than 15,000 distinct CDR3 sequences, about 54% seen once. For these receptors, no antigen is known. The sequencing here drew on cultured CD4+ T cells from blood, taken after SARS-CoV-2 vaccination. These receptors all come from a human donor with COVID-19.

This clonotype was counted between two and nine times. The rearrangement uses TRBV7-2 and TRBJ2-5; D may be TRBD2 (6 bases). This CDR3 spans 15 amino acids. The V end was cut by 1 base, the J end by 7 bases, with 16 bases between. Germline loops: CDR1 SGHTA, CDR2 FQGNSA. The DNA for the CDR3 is TGTGCCAGCAGCTTAGAGTCCGGACTAACGGGGACCCAGTACTTC. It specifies CASSLESGLTGTQYF.

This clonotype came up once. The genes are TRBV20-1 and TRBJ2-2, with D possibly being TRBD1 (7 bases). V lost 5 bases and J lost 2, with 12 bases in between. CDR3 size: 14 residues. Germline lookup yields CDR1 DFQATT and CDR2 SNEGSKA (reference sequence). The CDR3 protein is CSAQGGFNTGELFF. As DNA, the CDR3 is TGCAGTGCTCAGGGGGGCTTCAACACCGGGGAGCTGTTTTTT.

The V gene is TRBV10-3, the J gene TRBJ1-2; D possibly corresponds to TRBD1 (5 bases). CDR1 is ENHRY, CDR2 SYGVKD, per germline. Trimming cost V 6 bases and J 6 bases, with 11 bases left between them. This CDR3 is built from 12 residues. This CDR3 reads CAISPQGDGYTF. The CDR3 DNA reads TGTGCCATCAGCCCCCAGGGAGATGGCTACACCTTC.

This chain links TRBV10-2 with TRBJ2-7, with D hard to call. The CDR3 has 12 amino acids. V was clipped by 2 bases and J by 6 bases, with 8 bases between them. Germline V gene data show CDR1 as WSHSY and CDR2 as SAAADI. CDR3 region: CASSETSVEQYF. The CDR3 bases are TGCGCCAGCAGTGAGACTTCGGTCGAGCAGTACTTC.

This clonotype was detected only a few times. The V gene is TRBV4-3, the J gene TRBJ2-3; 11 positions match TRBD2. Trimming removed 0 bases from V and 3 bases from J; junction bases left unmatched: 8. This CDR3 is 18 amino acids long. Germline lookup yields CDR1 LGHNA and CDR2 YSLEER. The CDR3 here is CASSQDLTSGGGTDTQYF. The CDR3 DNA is TGCGCCAGCAGCCAAGATTTAACTAGCGGGGGAGGGACAGATACGCAGTATTTT.

The CDR3 spells CASSYSGQGPYEQYF. In DNA form, the CDR3 reads TGTGCCAGCAGTTACTCCGGGCAGGGACCCTACGAGCAGTACTTC. The chain joins TRBV6-5 to TRBJ2-7; D possibly uses TRBD1 or TRBD2 (5 bases each). Germline CDR1 MNHEY, CDR2 SVGAGI. V lost 0 bases, J lost 2 bases, and 11 bases lay in between. The CDR3 extends over 15 amino acids.

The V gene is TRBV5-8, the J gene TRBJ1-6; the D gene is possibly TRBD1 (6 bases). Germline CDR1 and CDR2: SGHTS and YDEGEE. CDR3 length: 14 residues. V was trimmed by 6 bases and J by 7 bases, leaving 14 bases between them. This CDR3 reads CASTPGQLNSPLHF. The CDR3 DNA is TGTGCCAGCACCCCCGGACAGTTAAATTCACCCCTCCACTTT.

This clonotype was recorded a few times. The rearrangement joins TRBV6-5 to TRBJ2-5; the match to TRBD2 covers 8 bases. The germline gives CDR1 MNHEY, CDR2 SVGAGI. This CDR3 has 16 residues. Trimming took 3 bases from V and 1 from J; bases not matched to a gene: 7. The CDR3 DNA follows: TGTGCCAGCAGTTATAGTTCGGGGGGGTTCCAAGAGACCCAGTACTTC. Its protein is CASSYSSGGFQETQYF.